One and the same sample provided the 23 T cell receptor beta chains below, sequenced in a study of T cell repertoires in cytomegalovirus infection. TCRdb analysed the reads with MiXCR anew, one entry per CDR3 protein. The sample has 560,000 or so distinct CDR3 sequences, 15% to 20% seen once. Sequencing was done on a sample of CD8+ T cells from PBMCs. The origin of the receptors is a human donor in good health (CMV status not recorded). Some clones in this sample may be carry-over from other donors' samples.

Comment on this clonotype: The junction differs from germline at one of its ends, possibly a read error. The rearrangement joins TRBV6-2 or TRBV6-3 to TRBJ1-2; possible D gene TRBD1, 5 bases. The CDR3 is 13 amino acids. CDR1 and CDR2 (germline): MNHEY, SVGEGT. DNA of the CDR3: TGTGCCAGCAGTCACTCTCAGGGTTACGGCTACACCTTC. Protein: CASSHSQGYGYTF.

This clonotype was picked up a small number of times. The CDR3 is CASRKGSYNEKLFF. CDR3 in DNA: TGTGCCAGCAGGAAGGGCAGCTATAATGAAAAACTGTTTTTT. This sequence joins TRBV12-3 or TRBV12-4 and TRBJ1-4; D is uncertain. This CDR3 comprises 14 residues. Deletions cut 6 bases from V and 4 bases from J, with 12 bases between.

Comment on this clonotype: An end of the junction does not agree with germline; a read error may underlie this. The chain is built from TRBV27 and TRBJ2-1; D is ambiguous. The CDR3 runs 14 residues. Germline V gives CDR1 MNHEY, CDR2 SMNVEV (reference sequence). CDR3 loop: CASRRPASYNEQCF. The DNA for the CDR3 is TGTGCCAGCAGACGACCCGCATCCTACAATGAGCAGTGCTTC.

This clonotype showed up many times. The CDR3 loop is CASSSGRRRSPLHF. The CDR3 DNA reads TGTGCCAGCAGTTCGGGACGGCGGAGGTCACCCCTCCACTTT. This chain joins TRBV27 and TRBJ1-6; D is perhaps TRBD1 (5 bases). V gave up 4 bases and J gave up 10 bases, with 14 bases separating them. Germline values: CDR1 MNHEY, CDR2 SMNVEV (reference sequence). This CDR3 region has 14 residues.

At least ten counts were recorded for this clonotype. This rearrangement joins TRBV12-3 or TRBV12-4 to TRBJ1-1; D is ambiguous. The germline V and J ends were trimmed by 4 bases and 0 bases, with 9 bases remaining between them. CDR3 length equals 14 residues. Here the CDR3 DNA reads TGTGCCAGCAGTTCCGCCCCCCTGAACACTGAAGCTTTCTTT. This translates into CASSSAPLNTEAFF.

Ten or more counts support this clonotype. The chain links TRBV6-1 to TRBJ1-2; D might be TRBD1 (5 bases). CDR3 length: 15 residues. Germline V CDR1 and CDR2: MNHNS, SASEGT. Deletions cut 8 bases from V and 2 bases from J, with 18 bases between. Written as DNA, the CDR3 is TGTGCCAGCCACCCTGGGGCTCGCAGGAACTATGGCTACACCTTC. Translated: CASHPGARRNYGYTF.

This clonotype was picked up many times. V and J are TRBV28 and TRBJ1-4; D not certain. Trimming removed 5 bases at V and 7 bases at J, with 14 bases between. Germline V gives CDR1 MDHEN, CDR2 SYDVKM. The CDR3 spans 14 residues. The CDR3 bases are TGTGCCAGCAGTCCCGAAGAGTATGGTGAAAAACTGTTTTTT. Translating it yields CASSPEEYGEKLFF.

The sample holds many counts of this clonotype. This chain connects TRBV12-3 or TRBV12-4 to TRBJ2-5, with D tentatively TRBD1 (6 bases). Trimming removed 7 bases from V and 4 bases from J, with 19 bases in between. The CDR3 loop spans 15 amino acids. This chain's CDR3 is CASIKGPRRGETQYF. CDR3 coding DNA: TGTGCCAGCATAAAGGGGCCCCGCAGGGGAGAGACCCAGTACTTC.

This clonotype came up a few times. The gene calls are TRBV27 and TRBJ2-5; D unresolved. The CDR3 runs to 15 residues. The V end lost 2 bases, the J end lost 1 base, and 11 bases lay between the germline ends. Germline values: CDR1 MNHEY, CDR2 SMNVEV (reference sequence). This chain's CDR3 is CASSLIVSGQETQYF. CDR3 sequence (DNA): TGTGCCAGCAGTTTAATAGTGTCGGGCCAAGAGACCCAGTACTTC.

This clonotype appeared a few times. V gene TRBV27 combines with J gene TRBJ2-7, with TRBD2 matching 10 bases. V lost 6 bases and J lost 2; bases outside the gene matches: 7. CDR1 and CDR2 (germline): MNHEY, SMNVEV (reference sequence). The CDR3 length is 15 residues. CDR3 sequence: CASSAGTSVTYEQYF. CDR3 nucleotide sequence: TGTGCCAGCAGCGCAGGGACTAGCGTAACCTACGAGCAGTACTTC.

The chain couples TRBV5-1 to TRBJ1-2; a possible D gene is TRBD1 (6 bases). The germline V gene encodes CDR1 SGHRS and CDR2 YFSETQ. Trimming removed 1 base at V and 8 bases at J, with 18 bases between. The CDR3 consists of 15 residues. Here the CDR3 DNA reads TGCGCCAGCAGCTTGCAGGCAGGGGAGTTTAAGGGCTACACCTTC. Its protein product is CASSLQAGEFKGYTF.

As concerns this clonotype: Possible read error: a much larger clone is one base away. The chain carries TRBV6-2 or TRBV6-3 and TRBJ2-3, with 7 bases lining up with TRBD2. CDR3 length: 13 residues. J gave up 5 bases and V 6 bases, and 5 bases lay outside the gene matches. Germline CDR1 and CDR2: MNHEY and SVGEGT. In DNA form, the CDR3 reads TGTGCCAGCAGCGGGACTACCATAGATACGCAGTATTTT. Amino acid sequence: CASSGTTIDTQYF.

This clonotype was counted a few times. The chain couples TRBV5-1 to TRBJ2-1; D is ambiguous. There are 13 residues in the CDR3. Between the trimmed V and J ends, which lost 0 bases and 10 bases, there was a span of 11 bases. CDR1 and CDR2 (germline): SGHRS, YFSETQ. The chain's CDR3 is CASSLGGVPEQFF. In DNA, the CDR3 is TGCGCCAGCAGCTTGGGTGGAGTTCCCGAGCAGTTCTTC.

This clonotype was found a few times. The chain links TRBV7-6 to TRBJ2-7; 12 bases line up with TRBD2. V shed 5 bases, J shed 5 bases, and the junction held 7 bases outside the gene matches. From germline, CDR1 is SGHVS and CDR2 FNYEAQ. This CDR3 is 15 amino acids long. This chain's CDR3 is CASSPLAGGPDEQYF. The CDR3 nucleotides read TGTGCCAGCAGCCCTCTAGCGGGAGGGCCAGACGAGCAGTACTTC.

The rearrangement uses TRBV27 and TRBJ1-1, with D hard to call. The V end was cut by 6 bases, the J end by 4 bases, with 15 bases between. The CDR3 consists of 14 residues. CDR1 MNHEY and CDR2 SMNVEV come from the germline V gene (reference sequence). CDR3 loop: CASSLDGSGTEAFF. For the CDR3, the DNA is TGTGCCAGCAGCCTCGACGGTAGTGGCACTGAAGCTTTCTTT.

This clonotype was counted at least ten times. This sequence joins TRBV28 and TRBJ1-5, with D perhaps matching TRBD1 (6 bases). Germline CDR1 MDHEN, CDR2 SYDVKM. The CDR3 runs 16 residues. Trimming removed 5 bases from V and 0 bases from J, with 14 bases in between. The CDR3 reads CASSPGTNYSNQPQHF. The CDR3, as DNA: TGTGCCAGCAGTCCCGGGACAAATTATAGCAATCAGCCCCAGCATTTT.

The table lists this clonotype with a few counts. This chain joins TRBV12-3 or TRBV12-4 and TRBJ1-5; D ambiguous. CDR3 size: 14 residues. Trimming pared 6 bases from V and 8 bases from J, leaving 17 bases between. The CDR3 reads CASRPDAAAKPQHF. In nucleotides, the CDR3 is TGTGCCAGCAGGCCCGACGCTGCAGCGAAGCCCCAGCATTTT.

The rearrangement joins TRBV2 to TRBJ1-2, with D possibly matching TRBD1 (6 bases). Per germline, CDR1 SNHLY and CDR2 FYNNEI. V lost 6 bases and J lost 6, with 20 bases in between. This CDR3 spans 15 amino acids. In DNA, the CDR3 is TGTGCCAGCAGAGGAGGGGAGGGGACAATTCATGGCTACACCTTC. Translating gives CASRGGEGTIHGYTF.

The chain couples TRBV7-3 to TRBJ2-1; a possible D gene is TRBD2 (6 bases). The ends were cut back, 0 bases at V and 8 bases at J, with 14 bases in the middle. CDR3 length: 15 residues. Germline CDR1 is SGHTA and CDR2 is FQGTGA. This CDR3 is CASSLTLGGGHEQFF. The CDR3 DNA follows: TGTGCCAGCAGCTTAACGTTAGGTGGAGGGCATGAGCAGTTCTTC.

This clonotype appeared many times. The chain carries TRBV28 and TRBJ1-5, with D uncertain. V lost 6 bases and J lost 0, with 9 bases in between. Germline V gives CDR1 MDHEN, CDR2 SYDVKM. There are 14 residues in the CDR3. Here the CDR3 DNA reads TGTGCCAGCAGCCCCAGCAATAGCAATCAGCCCCAGCATTTT. Translated: CASSPSNSNQPQHF. The whole variable domain, filled in from reference TRBV28 and TRBJ1-5, reads DVKVTQSSRYLVKRTGEKVFLECVQDMDHENMFWYRQDPGLGLRLIYFSYDVKMKEKGDIPEGYSVSREKKERFSLILESASTNQTSMYLCASSPSNSNQPQHFGDGTRLSIL.

This clonotype was counted at least ten times. The V gene is TRBV7-8, the J gene TRBJ2-1, with D possibly being TRBD2 (5 bases). There are 17 residues in the CDR3. Germline CDR1 and CDR2: SGHVS and FQNEAQ. V was cut by 5 bases and J by 2 bases, with 19 bases left in between. This CDR3 reads CASSPTLPGRTYNEQFF. The CDR3 bases are TGTGCCAGCAGCCCTACCTTACCGGGAAGGACCTACAATGAGCAGTTCTTC.

This rearrangement joins TRBV19 to TRBJ2-7; 9 nucleotides match TRBD2. After removal of 10 bases from V and 3 bases from J, the junction contained 4 bases not matched to a gene. Looked up from germline, CDR1 is LNHDA and CDR2 is SQIVND (reference sequence). CDR3 length: 12 amino acids. CDR3 sequence (DNA): TGTGCCACTGGTAGCGGGAGCTACGAGCAGTACTTC. Translation: CATGSGSYEQYF. Variable domain in full (rest from reference TRBV19 and TRBJ2-7): DGGITQSPKYLFRKEGQNVTLSCEQNLNHDAMYWYRQDPGQGLRLIYYSQIVNDFQKGDIAEGYSVSREKKESFPLTVTSAQKNPTAFYLCATGSGSYEQYFGPGTRLTVT.

The sample holds a few counts of this clonotype. The CDR3 bases are TGCGCCAGCAGCCAAGGCTTTGCGGCCAAAAACATTCAGTACTTC. Translating it yields CASSQGFAAKNIQYF. The J gene is TRBJ2-4, the V gene TRBV4-1, with D unresolved. This CDR3 is built from 15 residues. In germline, CDR1 is MGHRA, CDR2 YSYEKL. Deletions cut 1 base from V and 1 base from J, with 8 bases between.